The present T cell receptor beta chain was sequenced within a study of T cell responses to AZD1222 COVID-19 vaccine. Points from the study as a whole: Along spike, vaccine-associated CD4 TCRs were found throughout, with dominance at 160-218 and 743-854.

The assay was immunoSEQ multiplex PCR, and TCRdb's table has in-frame clones only and misses some. The sample holds roughly 140,000 clones, just over 90% seen once. Details on this clone: Its antigen remains unknown.

Sequencing used peripheral blood, obtained on day 0 of AZD1222 vaccination. This TCR was recovered from an adult in good health.

The CDR3 bases are TGTGCCAGCAGCCAACCGGGACAGCTTACCCGTGGAAACACCATATATTTT. Its protein product is CASSQPGQLTRGNTIYF. V gene TRBV3-1 (or the pseudogene TRBV3-2) combines with J gene TRBJ1-3, with 7 positions matching TRBD1. The CDR3 length is 17 residues. V gave up 2 bases and J gave up 3 bases; unmatched junction bases: 10. Germline lookup yields CDR1 LGHDT and CDR2 YNNKEL (reference sequence).